The present T cell receptor beta chain was sequenced within a study of Ad26.COV2.S vaccination and SARS-CoV-2 variants. This clone turned up a few times. Documented treatment: some 20 received Ad26.COV2.S at low or high dose, single or two shots; several received placebo; per-sample allocation not given. Collection of samples fell on day 63 after the first vaccine or placebo injection. TCRdb keeps only in-frame clones here, not all; method: immunoSEQ multiplex PCR. The sample lists about 240,000 clones, around 89% occurring once. The source was peripheral blood, collected in a trial of Ad26.COV2.S vaccine versus placebo. The TCR sequence derives from a person aged 18-60 years who received the Ad26.COV2.S COVID-19 vaccine or a placebo.

The CDR3 reads CASSGKGTGAYEQYF. The CDR3 region has the DNA TGTGCCAGCAGCGGGAAAGGAACAGGGGCCTACGAGCAGTACTTC. The V gene is TRBV7-8, the J gene TRBJ2-7, with 7 positions matching TRBD1. Trimming at V came to 5 bases and at J to 2 bases, leaving 9 bases not matched to a gene. This CDR3 contains 15 residues. Germline values: CDR1 SGHVS, CDR2 FQNEAQ.